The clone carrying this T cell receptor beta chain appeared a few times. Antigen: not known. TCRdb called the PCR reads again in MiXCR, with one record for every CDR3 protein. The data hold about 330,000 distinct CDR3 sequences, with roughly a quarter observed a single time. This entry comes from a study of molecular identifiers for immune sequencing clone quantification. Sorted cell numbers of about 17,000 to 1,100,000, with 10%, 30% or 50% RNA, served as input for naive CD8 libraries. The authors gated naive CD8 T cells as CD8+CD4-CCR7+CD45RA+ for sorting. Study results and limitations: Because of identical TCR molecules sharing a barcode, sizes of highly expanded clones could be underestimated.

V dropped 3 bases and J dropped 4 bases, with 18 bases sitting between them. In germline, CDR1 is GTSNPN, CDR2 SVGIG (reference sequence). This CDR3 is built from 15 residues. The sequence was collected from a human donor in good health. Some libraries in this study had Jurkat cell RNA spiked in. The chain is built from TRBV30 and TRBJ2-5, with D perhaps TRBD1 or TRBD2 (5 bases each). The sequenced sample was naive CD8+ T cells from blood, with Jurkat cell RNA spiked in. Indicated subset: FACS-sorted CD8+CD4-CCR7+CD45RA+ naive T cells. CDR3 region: CAWRGESMGVETQYF. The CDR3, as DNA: TGTGCCTGGAGAGGGGAGTCAATGGGGGTAGAGACCCAGTACTTC.